In its sample, the clone carrying this TCR beta chain was seen once. In the source study's methods: Quantification of nucleated cells was approximated via reference gene primer amplification. Sequencing used immunoSEQ multiplex PCR; TCRdb keeps in-frame clones, though not all of them. V, J and clone size were drawn from that table, and D and trimming were deduced from the DNA. The table includes a few hundred thousand clones, approximately 83% detected once. The sample belongs to a study of blood T cell repertoires in COVID-19. Overall study: The study drew acute and convalescent COVID-19 samples from the United States, Italy and Spain. Nucleic acid was either cDNA or gDNA, and it came from T cells, B-cell-depleted T cells, or PBMCs.

CDR3 length equals 11 residues. The V end lost 0 bases, the J end lost 6 bases, and 3 bases lay between the germline ends. Per germline, CDR1 GTSNPN and CDR2 SVGIG (reference sequence). The sequenced sample consisted of peripheral blood. The gene calls are TRBV30 and TRBJ2-1; D not certain. The receptor comes from a woman in her sixties with acute or convalescent COVID-19. CDR3 nucleotide sequence: TGTGCCTGGAGTGTCTTCAATGAGCAGTTCTTC. The encoded protein is CAWSVFNEQFF.